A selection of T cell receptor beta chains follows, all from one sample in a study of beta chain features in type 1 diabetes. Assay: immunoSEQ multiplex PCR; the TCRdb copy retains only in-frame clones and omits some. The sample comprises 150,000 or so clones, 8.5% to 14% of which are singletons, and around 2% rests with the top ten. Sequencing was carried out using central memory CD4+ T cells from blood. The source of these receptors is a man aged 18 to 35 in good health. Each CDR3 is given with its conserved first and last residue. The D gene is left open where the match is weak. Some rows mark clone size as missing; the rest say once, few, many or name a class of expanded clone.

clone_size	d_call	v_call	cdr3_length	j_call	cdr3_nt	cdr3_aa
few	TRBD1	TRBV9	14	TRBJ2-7	TGTGCCAGCAGCGTAGACGGACAGGGAGACGAGCAGTACTTC	CASSVDGQGDEQYF
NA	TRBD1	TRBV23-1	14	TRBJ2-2	TGCGCCAGCAGTCCAGACAGGGGGCAACGGGAGCTGTTTTTT	CASSPDRGQRELFF
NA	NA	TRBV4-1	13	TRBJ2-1	TGCGCCAGCAGCCAAGATCGGGCATTAGAGCAGTTCTTC	CASSQDRALEQFF
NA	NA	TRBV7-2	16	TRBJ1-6	TGTGCCAGCAGCTGGGGGAGACGGCAGAGCAATTCACCCCTCCACTTT	CASSWGRRQSNSPLHF
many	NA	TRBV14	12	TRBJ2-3	TGTGCCAGCAGCCAAGTGCAATATACGCAGTATTTT	CASSQVQYTQYF
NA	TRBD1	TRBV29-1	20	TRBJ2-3	TGCAGCGTTGAGTCGACCGGGACAGGGAATGAGGTGGGCCCCACAGGTACGCAGTATTTT	CSVESTGTGNEVGPTGTQYF
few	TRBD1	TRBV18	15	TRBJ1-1	TGTGCCAGCCAAACAGTAGGACAGGGAGGCACTGAAGCTTTCTTT	CASQTVGQGGTEAFF
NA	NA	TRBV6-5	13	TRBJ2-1	TGTGCCAGCAGAGAGCCGGGATCCAATGAGCAGTTCTTC	CASREPGSNEQFF
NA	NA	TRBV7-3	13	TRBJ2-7	TGTGCCAGCAGCTTTGGTTTAGGGAACGAGCAGTACTTC	CASSFGLGNEQYF
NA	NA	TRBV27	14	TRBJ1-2	TGTGCCAGCAGTGCGCACGGGGCCCACTATGGCTACACCTTC	CASSAHGAHYGYTF
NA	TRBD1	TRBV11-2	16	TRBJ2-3	TGTGCCAGCAGCAAGGACAGGGGCCGAGACAGGGATACGCAGTATTTT	CASSKDRGRDRDTQYF
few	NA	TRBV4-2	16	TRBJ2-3	TGTGCCAGCAGCCAAGATCCGGGGGCCTCCACAGATACGCAGTATTTT	CASSQDPGASTDTQYF
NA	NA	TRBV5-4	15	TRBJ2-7	TGTGCCAGCAGCTCCCGGAGGGGTCAAAACTACGAGCAGTACTTC	CASSSRRGQNYEQYF
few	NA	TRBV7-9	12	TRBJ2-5	TGTGCCAGTAACCAGGGGGGAGAGACCCAGTACTTC	CASNQGGETQYF
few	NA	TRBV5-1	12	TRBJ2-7	TGCGCCAGCAGCTTAAACTCCTACGAGCAGTACTTC	CASSLNSYEQYF
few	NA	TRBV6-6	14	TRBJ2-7	TGTGCCAGCAGTTACTCCTCCGGCCCCTACGAGCAGTACTTC	CASSYSSGPYEQYF
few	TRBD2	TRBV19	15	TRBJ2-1	TGTGCCAGTACCCCAGGAGCGGGAGGGTACAATGAGCAGTTCTTC	CASTPGAGGYNEQFF
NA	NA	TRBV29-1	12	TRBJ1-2	TGCAGCGTTGAAGGCAGGGGCTATGGCTACACCTTC	CSVEGRGYGYTF
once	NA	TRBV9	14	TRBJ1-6	TGTGCCAGCAGCCCAAGGACAACGAATTCACCCCTCCACTTT	CASSPRTTNSPLHF
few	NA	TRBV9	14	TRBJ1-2	TGTGCCAGCAGCGTAGTGACAGCTAACTATGGCTACACCTTC	CASSVVTANYGYTF
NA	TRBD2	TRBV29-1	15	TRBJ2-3	TGCAGCGTGTCACTAGCGGGGAGGGGCGCAGATACGCAGTATTTT	CSVSLAGRGADTQYF
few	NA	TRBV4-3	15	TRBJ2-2	TGCGCCAGCAGCCAAGAAGGGTTCCGAACCGGGGAGCTGTTTTTT	CASSQEGFRTGELFF
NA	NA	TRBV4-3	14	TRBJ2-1	TGCGCCAGCAGCCGCCAGGACGGAGGCAATGAGCAGTTCTTC	CASSRQDGGNEQFF
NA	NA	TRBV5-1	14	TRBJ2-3	TGCGCCAGCAGCTTTGGTGATAGCACAGATACGCAGTATTTT	CASSFGDSTDTQYF
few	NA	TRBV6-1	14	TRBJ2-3	TGTGCCGAGGAGGTTAGGGGGGGCACAGATACGCAGTATTTT	CAEEVRGGTDTQYF
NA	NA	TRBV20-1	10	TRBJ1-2	TGCAGAACAGGATCCTATGGCTACACCTTC	CRTGSYGYTF
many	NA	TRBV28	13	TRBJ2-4	TGTGCCAGCACCTACGGAAAGGGAAACATTCAGTACTTC	CASTYGKGNIQYF
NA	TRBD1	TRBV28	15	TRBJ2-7	TGTGCCAGCAGTTACCCGGGACAGAGAGATTACGAGCAGTACTTC	CASSYPGQRDYEQYF
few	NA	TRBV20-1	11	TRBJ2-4	TGCCGCCCCTCGGCAGGGCCTATTCAGTACTTC	CRPSAGPIQYF
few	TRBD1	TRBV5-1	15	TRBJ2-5	TGCGCCAGCAGCTTGGGGACAGGGATCCAAGAGACCCAGTACTTC	CASSLGTGIQETQYF
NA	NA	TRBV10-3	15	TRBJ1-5	TGTGCCATCAGTGAGTCCAGGGGTAGCAATCAGCCCCAGCATTTT	CAISESRGSNQPQHF
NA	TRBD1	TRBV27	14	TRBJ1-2	TGTGCCAGCAGTCTATCGGGACAGAACTATGGCTACACCTTC	CASSLSGQNYGYTF
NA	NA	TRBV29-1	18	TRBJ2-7	TGCAGCGTTGATCCTATGGCGTTAGTCATTTGGGAGGACTACGAGCAGTACTTC	CSVDPMALVIWEDYEQYF
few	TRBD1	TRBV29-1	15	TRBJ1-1	TGCAGCGTTGAAGATGGCAGGGGGCAAAACACTGAAGCTTTCTTT	CSVEDGRGQNTEAFF
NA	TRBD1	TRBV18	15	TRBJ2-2	TGTGCCAGCTCACTGCACAGGGGTTGGACCGGGGAGCTGTTTTTT	CASSLHRGWTGELFF
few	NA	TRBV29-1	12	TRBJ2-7	TGCAGCGTTGAGGTACAGGGTTACGAGCAGTACTTC	CSVEVQGYEQYF
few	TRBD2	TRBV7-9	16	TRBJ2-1	TGTGCCAGCAGCTTAGACGGGACTAGAATCCCGTATGAGCAGTTCTTC	CASSLDGTRIPYEQFF